The 18 T cell receptor beta chains given below trace back to one sample, sequenced in a study of glioma-infiltrating T cells after dendritic cell vaccination. As for time point: after dendritic cell vaccination, including at tumor progression/relapse. Profiled with immunoSEQ multiplex PCR; TCRdb holds only in-frame clones, not every one. Here the sample spans tens of thousands of clones, roughly 80% being singletons. Sequences were derived from blood, sampled after dendritic cell vaccination. These receptor sequences come from a human donor with glioblastoma.

The rearrangement uses TRBV7-6 and TRBJ2-3, with TRBD1 identical over 8 bases. The CDR3 is 15 residues long. The trim removed 0 bases at V and 2 bases at J, leaving 1 base unmatched. Per germline, CDR1 SGHVS and CDR2 FNYEAQ. In DNA form, the CDR3 reads TGTGCCAGCAGCTTAGCGGACAGGGCCACAGATACGCAGTATTTT. Its protein is CASSLADRATDTQYF.

This sequence joins TRBV30 and TRBJ1-1, with 7 bases matching TRBD1. CDR1 is GTSNPN and CDR2 is SVGIG in the germline V gene (reference sequence). The CDR3 sequence is 14 residues long. The trim removed 1 base at V and 1 base at J, leaving 3 bases unmatched. The CDR3 is CAWSATGRNTEAFF. The CDR3, as DNA: TGTGCCTGGAGTGCGACAGGGCGGAACACTGAAGCTTTCTTT.

V usage is TRBV27 and J usage is TRBJ2-4; 7 positions match TRBD1. The junction had 4 bases not matched to a gene; V was cut back by 5 bases and J by 0 bases. There are 15 residues in the CDR3. Germline V gene lookup returns CDR1 MNHEY and CDR2 SMNVEV (reference sequence). CDR3 in DNA: TGTGCCAGCAGTCCCACAGGGGTAGCCAAAAACATTCAGTACTTC. Its translation is CASSPTGVAKNIQYF.

The CDR3 protein is CASRPLSQGSYEQYF. Written as DNA, the CDR3 is TGTGCCAGCAGGCCCCTTTCGCAGGGTTCCTACGAGCAGTACTTC. The chain is built from TRBV27 and TRBJ2-7, with D possibly TRBD1 on 5 matching bases. Per the germline V gene, CDR1 is MNHEY and CDR2 is SMNVEV (reference sequence). The CDR3 runs 15 residues. Trimming cost V 6 bases and J 1 base, with 16 bases left between them.

V gene TRBV4-3 combines with J gene TRBJ2-5; tentatively, D is TRBD2 (7 bases). The CDR3 has 15 amino acids. V gave up 2 bases and J gave up 1 base, with 11 bases separating them. Per germline, CDR1 LGHNA and CDR2 YSLEER. The CDR3 coding sequence is TGCGCCAGCAGCCAAAGGGGGGGCCTCCAAGAGACCCAGTACTTC. This codes for CASSQRGGLQETQYF.

The chain joins TRBV7-3 to TRBJ1-3, with TRBD1 as a possible D gene (6 bases). This CDR3 has 15 amino acids. V was pared by 2 bases and J by 2 bases, with 10 bases between. Germline lookup yields CDR1 SGHTA and CDR2 FQGTGA. CDR3 nucleotides: TGTGCCAGCAGCTTATCTGGGACAACTGGAAACACCATATATTTT. This gives the protein CASSLSGTTGNTIYF. Full variable domain (rest looked up from reference TRBV7-3 and TRBJ1-3): GAGVSQTPSNKVTEKGKYVELRCDPISGHTALYWYRQSLGQGPEFLIYFQGTGAADDSGLPNDRFFAVRPEGSVSTLKIQRTERGDSAVYLCASSLSGTTGNTIYFGEGSWLTVV.

This clone is a singleton in its sample. This chain uses TRBV6-4 with TRBJ2-3; 11 bases are shared with TRBD2. The CDR3 is 15 amino acids. With 0 bases clipped from V and 5 bases from J, the junction kept 1 base outside the gene matches. Germline V gene lookup returns CDR1 MRHNA and CDR2 SNTAGT. CDR3 in amino acids: CASSDSTSGVDTQYF. The DNA for the CDR3 is TGTGCCAGCAGTGACTCGACTAGCGGGGTAGATACGCAGTATTTT.

The CDR3 protein is CASSRLYGYTF. The CDR3, as DNA: TGTGCCAGTAGTAGACTATATGGCTACACCTTC. The J gene is TRBJ1-2, the V gene TRBV19, with D unclear. CDR1 is LNHDA and CDR2 is SQIVND in the germline V gene (reference sequence). This CDR3 is built from 11 residues. Trimming took 4 bases from V and 5 from J, leaving 5 bases between them.

As regards this clone: The conserved closing phenylalanine or tryptophan is absent in this CDR3, likely reflecting a read error. The DNA is omitted, as the CDR3 cannot be located on it reliably, and the CDR3 follows TCRdb's listing. The rearrangement joins TRBV30 to TRBJ2-7; the table gives TRBD2 as D, unverified against the DNA. CDR1 is GTSNPN, CDR2 SVGIG, per germline (reference sequence). The CDR3 numbers 9 amino acids, ends counted. CDR3 amino acids: CAWIGPGRG.

This chain connects TRBV7-9 to TRBJ2-6, with TRBD1 as a possible D gene (5 bases). Germline values: CDR1 SEHNR, CDR2 FQNEAQ (reference sequence). The CDR3 contains 18 residues. Trimming pared 3 bases from V and 0 bases from J, leaving 15 bases between. The chain's CDR3 is CASSFLRQRLSGANVLTF. The CDR3 DNA sequence: TGTGCCAGCAGCTTCCTCCGACAGAGACTCTCTGGGGCCAACGTCCTGACTTTC.

This clone was picked up a small number of times. The V call is TRBV5-4, the J call TRBJ1-1; D not certain. Germline assignment: CDR1 SGHNT and CDR2 YYREEE (reference sequence). V gave up 5 bases and J gave up 0 bases, with 11 bases separating them. The CDR3 covers 14 residues. CDR3 sequence (DNA): TGTGCCAGCAGTCTCGACTCTATGAACACTGAAGCTTTCTTT. It is translated as CASSLDSMNTEAFF.

The genes are TRBV10-1 and TRBJ1-5; D gene ambiguous. This CDR3 spans 13 amino acids. The V gene's germline CDR1 is WNHNN and CDR2 SYGVQD (reference sequence). Trimming removed 9 bases from V and 0 bases from J, with 9 bases in between. This chain's CDR3 is CASTLYSNQPQHF. Written as DNA, the CDR3 is TGCGCCAGTACTTTATATAGCAATCAGCCCCAGCATTTT.

The genes are TRBV4-1 and TRBJ1-6, with unresolved D. From germline, CDR1 is MGHRA and CDR2 YSYEKL. This CDR3 spans 17 amino acids. V lost 0 bases and J 0 bases, leaving 9 bases between the germline ends. The CDR3 is CASSQDAVNSYNSPLHF. The CDR3 DNA sequence: TGCGCCAGCAGCCAAGATGCAGTAAACTCCTATAATTCACCCCTCCACTTT.

Worth noting for this clone: A junction end diverges from the germline sequence, so it may reflect a read error. The same CDR3 arises from other DNA sequences in this sample as well. The chain carries TRBV25-1 and TRBJ2-5; no clear D. There are 16 residues in the CDR3. Germline loops: CDR1 MGHDK, CDR2 SYGVNS. CDR3 bases: TGTGCCAGCTCCCCGACGAGGAATCGGTACCAAGAAACCCAGTACTTC. Translation: CASSPTRNRYQETQYF.

This rearrangement joins TRBV7-9 to TRBJ1-1; 10 bases are shared with TRBD1. The CDR3 sequence is 15 residues long. Germline trimming cut 1 base from V and 4 bases from J; bases unmatched to any gene: 3. CDR1 is SEHNR and CDR2 is FQNEAQ in the germline V gene (reference sequence). The CDR3 loop reads CASSLGGDRGTEAFF. CDR3 bases: TGTGCCAGCAGCTTAGGAGGGGACAGGGGCACTGAAGCTTTCTTT.

This rearrangement joins TRBV6-1 to TRBJ1-2; D is possibly TRBD1 (5 bases). CDR3 size: 13 residues. Deletions cut 6 bases from V and 3 bases from J, with 11 bases between. From germline, CDR1 is MNHNS and CDR2 SASEGT. As DNA, the CDR3 is TGTGCCAGCAGCCGGGGGGGTGACTATGGCTACACCTTC. It codes for CASSRGGDYGYTF.

This chain uses TRBV11-2 with TRBJ1-2, with D tentatively TRBD1 (6 bases). Germline V gives CDR1 SGHAT, CDR2 FQNNGV. The CDR3 runs to 13 residues. V was pared by 4 bases and J by 7 bases, with 13 bases between. Here the CDR3 DNA reads TGTGCCAGCAGCTCACCTGGGGGGGCTGGCTACACCTTC. It encodes CASSSPGGAGYTF.

This chain connects TRBV6-5 to TRBJ2-1; tentatively, D is TRBD2 (5 bases). The CDR3 consists of 16 residues. V was trimmed by 2 bases and J by 6 bases, leaving 17 bases between them. Germline CDR1 reads MNHEY; CDR2 reads SVGAGI. DNA for the CDR3: TGTGCCAGCAGTTACGAGGCAGGAGGTAACGTCAATGAGCAGTTCTTC. Protein sequence: CASSYEAGGNVNEQFF.